This T cell receptor (beta chain) was recorded in a study of blood T cell repertoires in COVID-19. Background on the study: Specimens from acute and convalescent COVID-19 originated in the United States, Italy and Spain.

Using immunoSEQ multiplex PCR, the repertoire was profiled, and TCRdb retains in-frame clones only, with some absent. The repertoire consists of 70,000 to 95,000 clones, with around 90% occurring once and the leading ten covering about 2.5%. The CDR3 is 13 residues long. V lost 6 bases, J lost 4 bases, and 4 bases stayed unmatched. CDR1 is MNHEY and CDR2 is SVGAGI in the germline V gene. The sequence derives from a man aged 45-60 years with acute or convalescent COVID-19. V gene TRBV6-5 combines with J gene TRBJ1-2; 8 positions agree with TRBD1. The material sequenced was peripheral blood. CDR3 region: CASRARGLYGYTF. CDR3 coding DNA: TGTGCCAGCAGGGCCAGGGGGCTCTATGGCTACACCTTC.